The sequence of this T cell receptor (beta chain) was determined in a study of T cell repertoires in cytomegalovirus infection. Looking at the study overall: Public signatures in TCR beta pointed to CMV infection and matching HLA type.

TCRdb reprocessed the reads via MiXCR and lists one record per CDR3 protein. The profile shows 200,000 to 250,000 distinct CDR3 sequences, around 35% of them singletons. A note on this clonotype: Its antigen is as yet unknown.

The ends lost 1 base at V and 6 bases at J; junction bases unmatched: 11. Per germline, CDR1 SGHAT and CDR2 FQNNGV. The CDR3 consists of 17 residues. This rearrangement joins TRBV11-2 to TRBJ1-5, with 8 bases aligning to TRBD1. The TCR sequence derives from a human donor in good health (CMV status not recorded). Some clones in this sample may be carry-over from other donors' samples. Sample: CD8+ T cells from cultured PBMCs, taken from culture after CMV antigen stimulation. Written as DNA, the CDR3 is TGTGCCAGCAGCTTAGGGGGGGCCGGACAGGGTTCTCAGCCCCAGCATTTT. This gives the protein CASSLGGAGQGSQPQHF.